The 29 T cell receptor beta chains in this list originate from one sample, sequenced in a study of vaccination effects on CD4 cells after COVID-19. Only in-frame clones appear in the TCRdb table, and some are missing; sequencing was by immunoSEQ multiplex PCR. Altogether 63,000 or so clones are present, 65% to 85% being singletons, with the ten largest covering around 5%. Their recognized antigens are unknown. Expansion with viral peptide pools was applied to antigen-specific CD4+ T cells by the ViraFEST assay prior to sequencing. Following culture for around 10 days, CD4+ T cells were isolated. Infection dated between March and December 2020, before the Alpha, Beta and Delta variants reached the United States. This material consisted of CD4+ T cells from PBMCs cultured with HIV peptides, taken before COVID-19 vaccination. The subset here: HIV-1 Nef peptide pool negative control/reference culture. All receptors derive from a human donor who had a prior SARS-CoV-2 infection.

The table lists this clone with a few counts. This chain's CDR3 is CASRSSGGARRNEQFF. In DNA, the CDR3 is TGTGCCAGCCGGTCATCGGGGGGCGCCCGGAGGAATGAGCAGTTCTTC. The gene calls are TRBV28 and TRBJ2-1; perhaps TRBD2 as D (7 bases). V shed 8 bases and J shed 7 bases, with 24 bases lying between them. The CDR3 is 16 residues long. Per germline, CDR1 MDHEN and CDR2 SYDVKM. Full variable domain (missing parts from reference TRBV28 and TRBJ2-1): DVKVTQSSRYLVKRTGEKVFLECVQDMDHENMFWYRQDPGLGLRLIYFSYDVKMKEKGDIPEGYSVSREKKERFSLILESASTNQTSMYLCASRSSGGARRNEQFFGPGTRLTVL.

The rearrangement uses TRBV6-2 or TRBV6-3 and TRBJ1-3; perhaps TRBD1 as D (6 bases). Trimming pared 4 bases from V and 0 bases from J, leaving 16 bases between. The CDR3 is 17 amino acids. CDR1 is MNHEY, CDR2 SVGEGT, per germline. CDR3 in amino acids: CASSFFLGQLSGNTIYF. The DNA of the CDR3 is TGTGCCAGCAGTTTCTTCCTAGGACAGCTCTCTGGAAACACCATATATTTT.

This sequence joins TRBV2 and TRBJ2-2; 11 nucleotides align to TRBD1. Germline V gene data show CDR1 as SNHLY and CDR2 as FYNNEI. J lost 0 bases, V lost 6 bases, and 6 bases had no gene match. The CDR3 covers 17 residues. The CDR3 coding sequence is TGTGCCAGCAGCCGGACAGGGGGCCCTTCGAACACCGGGGAGCTGTTTTTT. Protein: CASSRTGGPSNTGELFF. The entire variable domain, with the rest obtained from reference TRBV2 and TRBJ2-2, is as follows: EPEVTQTPSHQVTQMGQEVILRCVPISNHLYFYWYRQILGQKVEFLVSFYNNEISEKSEIFDDQFSVERPDGSNFTLKIRSTKLEDSAMYFCASSRTGGPSNTGELFFGEGSRLTVL.

This chain uses TRBV11-2 with TRBJ2-3; 9 nucleotides match TRBD2. V trimming: 4 bases; J trimming: 0 bases; junction bases outside the gene matches: 5. Germline CDR1 reads SGHAT; CDR2 reads FQNNGV. The CDR3 consists of 16 residues. The CDR3 spells CASSSRLAASTDTQYF. The CDR3 region has the DNA TGTGCCAGCAGCTCTCGACTAGCGGCTAGCACAGATACGCAGTATTTT.

V is TRBV5-5 and J is TRBJ2-3; no firm D call. Germline CDR1 reads SGHKS; CDR2 reads YYEKEE (reference sequence). The CDR3 has 13 residues. Trimming took 5 bases from V and 3 from J, leaving 10 bases between them. CDR3 sequence: CASRAMGTDTQYF. CDR3 nucleotides: TGTGCCAGCAGGGCGATGGGGACAGATACGCAGTATTTT.

The chain recombines TRBV27 with TRBJ2-6, with D possibly being TRBD1 or TRBD2 (6 bases each). V lost 2 bases and J 0 bases, leaving 14 bases between the germline ends. Germline V gives CDR1 MNHEY, CDR2 SMNVEV (reference sequence). The CDR3 length is 18 residues. CDR3 in amino acids: CASSLAGTPLSGANVLTF. The CDR3 DNA follows: TGTGCCAGCAGTTTAGCGGGGACACCACTCTCTGGGGCCAACGTCCTGACTTTC.

The rearrangement uses TRBV5-1 and TRBJ1-3; no clear D. This CDR3 is 14 amino acids long. Germline V gene sequence: CDR1 SGHRS, CDR2 YFSETQ. V was trimmed by 4 bases and J by 0 bases, leaving 8 bases between them. The CDR3 DNA reads as TGCGCCAGCAGCCCGTTCCTCTCTGGAAACACCATATATTTT. It encodes CASSPFLSGNTIYF.

The chain is built from TRBV10-3 and TRBJ2-7; no reliable D call. Germline lookup yields CDR1 ENHRY and CDR2 SYGVKD. CDR3 length: 14 residues. V gave up 0 bases and J gave up 2 bases, with 8 bases separating them. The CDR3 bases are TGTGCCATCAGTGAGTCCCTGGCTGCCTACGAGCAGTACTTC. This gives the protein CAISESLAAYEQYF.

V gene TRBV2 combines with J gene TRBJ1-1; 7 bases map to TRBD1. Germline V gene data show CDR1 as SNHLY and CDR2 as FYNNEI. V was clipped by 4 bases and J by 5 bases; unmatched bases: 7. The CDR3 consists of 14 residues. The CDR3 is CASSVKGAVTEAFF. Here the CDR3 DNA reads TGTGCCAGCAGTGTCAAGGGGGCGGTTACTGAAGCTTTCTTT. Based on the CDR3 plus reference TRBV2 and TRBJ1-1, the full variable domain is EPEVTQTPSHQVTQMGQEVILRCVPISNHLYFYWYRQILGQKVEFLVSFYNNEISEKSEIFDDQFSVERPDGSNFTLKIRSTKLEDSAMYFCASSVKGAVTEAFFGQGTRLTVV.

The V gene is TRBV29-1, the J gene TRBJ2-7; possible D gene TRBD1, 6 bases. The CDR3 is made up of 13 amino acids. The germline V gene has CDR1 SQVTM and CDR2 ANQGSEA. Trimming cost V 7 bases and J 3 bases, with 16 bases left between them. CDR3 sequence: CSAFPSTGYEQYF. CDR3 DNA sequence: TGCAGCGCTTTTCCTTCGACAGGCTACGAGCAGTACTTC.

This clone was recorded a few times. The J gene is TRBJ2-7, the V gene TRBV6-4; D ambiguous. V gave up 3 bases and J gave up 7 bases, with 16 bases separating them. The CDR3 spans 14 residues. Germline CDR1 MRHNA, CDR2 SNTAGT. The CDR3 region has the DNA TGTGCCAGCAGTGAAATCCGGGTAGGACGGGAGCAGTACTTC. This translates into CASSEIRVGREQYF.

The chain joins TRBV7-2 to TRBJ2-7; tentative D call: TRBD1 (6 bases). Trimming removed 1 base at V and 6 bases at J, with 16 bases between. The CDR3 sequence is 15 residues long. Germline V gives CDR1 SGHTA, CDR2 FQGNSA. This CDR3 is CASSLVTGAGGEQYF. The CDR3 DNA reads TGTGCCAGCAGCTTAGTGACAGGTGCTGGAGGCGAGCAGTACTTC.

The chain has TRBV5-8 and TRBJ2-7, with D tentatively TRBD1 (5 bases). Trimming took 1 base from V and 5 from J, leaving 19 bases between them. Germline V gene lookup returns CDR1 SGHTS and CDR2 YDEGEE. The CDR3 contains 16 residues. As DNA, the CDR3 is TGTGCCAGCAGCTTGACCCCAGGGCGGTATGTGGACGAGCAGTACTTC. Protein sequence: CASSLTPGRYVDEQYF.

This clone was recorded only once. This chain links TRBV5-1 with TRBJ2-5; no firm D call. This CDR3 is 14 amino acids long. Deletions cut 4 bases from V and 1 base from J, with 11 bases between. CDR1 and CDR2 (germline): SGHRS, YFSETQ. CDR3 amino acids: CASSHQKFQETQYF. The CDR3 DNA reads as TGCGCCAGCAGCCATCAGAAGTTCCAAGAGACCCAGTACTTC.

This chain links TRBV27 with TRBJ2-5, with D possibly called TRBD1 or TRBD2 (5 bases each). Trimming removed 5 bases at V and 1 base at J, with 11 bases between. The V gene's germline CDR1 is MNHEY and CDR2 SMNVEV (reference sequence). This CDR3 is 14 amino acids long. The CDR3 reads CASSRGVFQETQYF. For the CDR3, the DNA is TGTGCCAGCAGTAGGGGAGTCTTCCAAGAGACCCAGTACTTC.

This clone appeared a few times. V gene TRBV30 combines with J gene TRBJ2-5; D gene ambiguous. Germline CDR1 GTSNPN, CDR2 SVGIG (reference sequence). The CDR3 is made up of 13 amino acids. V was pared by 0 bases and J by 2 bases, with 7 bases between. CDR3 in amino acids: CAWSVSLQETQYF. CDR3 sequence (DNA): TGTGCCTGGAGTGTTTCGTTACAAGAGACCCAGTACTTC.

The chain employs TRBV5-1 and TRBJ1-1; D call uncertain. In germline, CDR1 is SGHRS, CDR2 YFSETQ. The CDR3 covers 15 residues. Trimming stripped 1 base from V and 0 bases from J, with 10 bases between. The CDR3 spells CASSLPGGMNTEAFF. Here the CDR3 DNA reads TGCGCCAGCAGCTTGCCCGGTGGGATGAACACTGAAGCTTTCTTT.

CDR3 protein: CASSRPGGGTGELFF. The DNA of the CDR3 is TGTGCCAGCAGCCGCCCTGGGGGCGGTACCGGGGAGCTGTTTTTT. The chain carries TRBV7-9 and TRBJ2-2, with D possibly being TRBD1 (6 bases). Per germline, CDR1 SEHNR and CDR2 FQNEAQ (reference sequence). This CDR3 region has 15 residues. V shed 5 bases and J shed 5 bases, with 15 bases lying between them.

This rearrangement joins TRBV9 to TRBJ1-4; D gene unclear. Germline-derived CDR1 and CDR2 are SGDLS and YYNGEE. With 2 bases removed from V and 7 bases from J, the gap between germline ends came to 12 bases. This CDR3 spans 14 amino acids. The CDR3 bases are TGTGCCAGCAGCGTTACGGGTAGTGGTGAAAAACTGTTTTTT. It is translated as CASSVTGSGEKLFF.

The CDR3 region is CASSFGPPDTQYF. Here the CDR3 DNA reads TGTGCCAGCAGCTTTGGGCCCCCGGATACGCAGTATTTT. The chain uses TRBV13 and TRBJ2-3; D ambiguous. Germline CDR1 is PRHDT and CDR2 is FYEKMQ (reference sequence). The CDR3 consists of 13 residues. With 3 bases removed from V and 6 bases from J, the gap between germline ends came to 10 bases.

The chain links TRBV24-1 to TRBJ2-1, with TRBD1 matching 9 bases. V was pared by 2 bases and J by 4 bases, with 5 bases of the junction left unmatched. Germline V gene data show CDR1 as KGHDR and CDR2 as SFDVKD. CDR3 length equals 16 residues. The CDR3: CATSDSQGARYNEQFF. DNA for the CDR3: TGTGCCACCAGTGATTCACAGGGGGCACGTTACAATGAGCAGTTCTTC.

CDR3 coding DNA: TGTGCCAGCAGCTTGGGTACTAGCGGGAGGTTTGGCGGAGAGACCCAGTACTTC. Translated, it gives CASSLGTSGRFGGETQYF. The chain uses TRBV5-8 and TRBJ2-5, with 12 bases identical to TRBD2. Looked up from germline, CDR1 is SGHTS and CDR2 is YDEGEE. CDR3 length: 18 residues. Trimming took 0 bases from V and 4 from J; bases not matched to a gene: 10.

This chain uses TRBV7-8 with TRBJ2-1; 10 bases align to TRBD1. Germline assignment: CDR1 SGHVS and CDR2 FQNEAQ. V gave up 2 bases and J gave up 6 bases; unmatched junction bases: 10. This CDR3 has 17 amino acids. This CDR3 is CASSLTYKGQGSNEQFF. The CDR3 DNA reads TGTGCCAGCAGCTTAACCTATAAGGGACAGGGGTCCAATGAGCAGTTCTTC.

The chain has TRBV5-1 and TRBJ2-2; D gene ambiguous. From germline, CDR1 is SGHRS and CDR2 YFSETQ. Trimming shortened V by 0 bases and J by 3 bases, and 6 bases separated the two germline ends. The CDR3 is 14 residues long. DNA of the CDR3: TGCGCCAGCAGCTTGGGTCAGGACACCGGGGAGCTGTTTTTT. It translates to CASSLGQDTGELFF.

This clone was detected only a few times. The chain joins TRBV6-5 to TRBJ1-3; D ambiguous. Per the germline V gene, CDR1 is MNHEY and CDR2 is SVGAGI. CDR3 length: 13 amino acids. Trimming took 7 bases from V and 4 from J, leaving 11 bases between them. The CDR3 reads CASIPRGGNTIYF. The CDR3 DNA reads TGTGCCAGCATCCCCCGAGGGGGAAACACCATATATTTT.

This chain joins TRBV5-6 and TRBJ1-4; TRBD1 aligns across 8 bases. The CDR3 runs to 15 residues. The germline V gene encodes CDR1 SGHDT and CDR2 YYEEEE. The trim removed 2 bases at V and 5 bases at J, leaving 5 bases unmatched. The CDR3 coding sequence is TGTGCCAGCAGCTTCCGGACAGGGTCGAATGAAAAACTGTTTTTT. The encoded protein is CASSFRTGSNEKLFF.

This clone was seen a single time. The chain links TRBV24-1 to TRBJ1-1; possibly TRBD1 for D (6 bases). The V gene lost 12 bases and the J gene lost 8 bases, with 21 bases spanning the gap. Germline lookup yields CDR1 KGHDR and CDR2 SFDVKD. The CDR3 extends over 13 amino acids. The CDR3 bases are TGTGCCGCCCGCCCGGACAGTCGCTTGGAAGCTTTCTTT. As protein: CAARPDSRLEAFF.

This chain joins TRBV11-3 and TRBJ2-5, with D perhaps TRBD2 (6 bases). Trimming took off 5 bases at V and 2 bases at J, with 12 bases between the two ends. This CDR3 spans 14 amino acids. The V gene's germline CDR1 is SGHNT and CDR2 YENEEA. The CDR3 DNA reads TGTGCCAGCAGCGGGTCTAGCGAGCAAGAGACCCAGTACTTC. Translating it yields CASSGSSEQETQYF.

The chain combines TRBV7-9 with TRBJ1-2; no reliable D call. The CDR3 covers 13 residues. Trimming shortened V by 5 bases and J by 8 bases, and 15 bases separated the two germline ends. Germline assignment: CDR1 SEHNR and CDR2 FQNEAQ (reference sequence). The CDR3 sequence is CASSPLAGPGYTF. CDR3 DNA sequence: TGTGCCAGCAGCCCCTTGGCGGGCCCCGGCTACACCTTC.